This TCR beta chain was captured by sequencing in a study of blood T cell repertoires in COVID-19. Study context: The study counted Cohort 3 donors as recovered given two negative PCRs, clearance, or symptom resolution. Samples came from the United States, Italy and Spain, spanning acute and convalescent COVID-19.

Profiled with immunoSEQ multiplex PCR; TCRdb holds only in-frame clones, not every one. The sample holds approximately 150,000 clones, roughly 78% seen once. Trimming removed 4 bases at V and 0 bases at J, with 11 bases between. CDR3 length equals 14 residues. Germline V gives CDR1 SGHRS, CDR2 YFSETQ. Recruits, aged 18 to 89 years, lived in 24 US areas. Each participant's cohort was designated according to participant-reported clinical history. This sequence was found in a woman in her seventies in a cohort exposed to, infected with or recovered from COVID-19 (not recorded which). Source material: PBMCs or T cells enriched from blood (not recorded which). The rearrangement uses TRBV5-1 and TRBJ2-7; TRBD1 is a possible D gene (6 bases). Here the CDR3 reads CASSPRTDSYEQYF. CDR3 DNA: TGCGCCAGCAGCCCTAGGACAGACTCCTACGAGCAGTACTTC.